Below are 8 T cell receptor beta chains sequenced from a single sample in a study of control samples from healthy donors and cancer patients. The protocol was immunoSEQ multiplex PCR, while the TCRdb copy is restricted to in-frame clones and leaves out a portion. Of about 100,000 clones detected, roughly 87% appear once; the ten largest clones hold over 15%. Input material: blood. All receptors derive from a woman in her forties or fifties in good health.

The CDR3 coding sequence is TGTGCCAGCAGCTTCTCCGAGGTATGGGGTAAAAACAATGAGCAGTTCTTC. Its protein is CASSFSEVWGKNNEQFF. The chain employs TRBV7-3 and TRBJ2-1; D is unresolved. Germline lookup yields CDR1 SGHTA and CDR2 FQGTGA. The CDR3 has 17 residues. Trimming removed 3 bases from V and 5 bases from J, with 20 bases in between.

The chain carries TRBV28 and TRBJ1-4; 7 bases align to TRBD1. CDR3 length equals 17 residues. V shed 5 bases, J shed 8 bases, and the junction held 17 bases outside the gene matches. From germline, CDR1 is MDHEN and CDR2 SYDVKM. CDR3 DNA sequence: TGTGCCAGCAGTCCCCTGGTCGGACAGGTGAAAGGGGAAAAACTGTTTTTT. Its protein product is CASSPLVGQVKGEKLFF.

The gene calls are TRBV25-1 and TRBJ1-6, with unresolved D. CDR3 length: 15 residues. Germline lookup yields CDR1 MGHDK and CDR2 SYGVNS. With 7 bases removed from V and 3 bases from J, the gap between germline ends came to 13 bases. The CDR3 here is CASTYAGGYNSPLHF. In nucleotides, the CDR3 is TGTGCCAGCACCTACGCCGGCGGCTATAATTCACCCCTCCACTTT. The full variable domain, in which reference TRBV25-1 and TRBJ1-6 provide the parts outside the CDR3, is EADIYQTPRYLVIGTGKKITLECSQTMGHDKMYWYQQDPGMELHLIHYSYGVNSTEKGDLSSESTVSRIRTEHFPLTLESARPSHTSQYLCASTYAGGYNSPLHFGNGTRLTVT.

V is TRBV20-1 and J is TRBJ2-7; D possibly corresponds to TRBD2 (6 bases). This CDR3 has 16 amino acids. Germline V CDR1 and CDR2: DFQATT, SNEGSKA (reference sequence). Trimming left V 3 bases short and J 1 base short, with 19 bases between. The CDR3: CSASRTGDRISYEQYV. The CDR3 bases are TGCAGTGCTAGTCGCACGGGGGACCGAATTTCCTACGAGCAGTACGTC.

The chain is built from TRBV14 and TRBJ1-6, with D maybe TRBD1 (6 bases). CDR3 length equals 15 residues. Germline CDR1 reads SGHDN; CDR2 reads FVKESK. Trimming removed 4 bases from V and 4 bases from J, with 11 bases in between. The CDR3 sequence is CASSPYQGYNSPLHF. The CDR3 bases are TGTGCCAGCAGCCCGTACCAGGGGTATAATTCACCCCTCCACTTT.

A single count supports this clone. V is TRBV6-2 or TRBV6-3 and J is TRBJ1-4; D not resolved. This CDR3 has 12 residues. Trimming pared 3 bases from V and 7 bases from J, leaving 6 bases between. The germline V gene has CDR1 MNHEY and CDR2 SVGEGT. For the CDR3, the DNA is TGTGCCAGCAGTTATATCGGTGAAAAACTGTTTTTT. Translating gives CASSYIGEKLFF.

The gene calls are TRBV27 and TRBJ2-4, with D perhaps matching TRBD1 (6 bases). With 5 bases removed from V and 0 bases from J, the gap between germline ends came to 23 bases. CDR3 length equals 19 residues. From germline, CDR1 is MNHEY and CDR2 SMNVEV (reference sequence). The CDR3 loop is CASSLRHRTAGEAKNIQYF. CDR3 bases: TGTGCCAGCAGTCTCCGACACCGGACAGCAGGCGAAGCCAAAAACATTCAGTACTTC.

This clone showed up just a few times. The chain couples TRBV15 to TRBJ2-1; 10 bases align to TRBD1. CDR3 length: 16 residues. The germline V gene encodes CDR1 LNHNV and CDR2 YYDKDF (reference sequence). J lost 4 bases, V lost 0 bases, and 3 bases had no gene match. The CDR3 sequence is CATSRDRTGGYNEQFF. In nucleotides, the CDR3 is TGTGCCACCAGCAGAGATAGGACAGGGGGTTACAATGAGCAGTTCTTC.